The 29 T cell receptor beta chains listed next were all sequenced from one sample in a study of blood T cell repertoires in COVID-19. Repertoires were generated with immunoSEQ multiplex PCR, while TCRdb's copy carries only in-frame clones and drops some. Of approximately 250,000 clones listed, about 80% were seen once; the top ten hold approximately 15%. Specimen: PBMCs or T cells enriched from blood (not recorded which). Source of these receptors: a man between 35 and 55 years old who had recovered from COVID-19.

The chain uses TRBV7-2 and TRBJ1-2; unclear D gene. Germline values: CDR1 SGHTA, CDR2 FQGNSA. Trimming cost V 2 bases and J 6 bases, with 10 bases left between them. The CDR3 length is 13 residues. CDR3 sequence (DNA): TGTGCCAGCAGCTTATTACCCACGGATGGCTACACCTTC. Protein sequence: CASSLLPTDGYTF.

The count of this clone is one. The gene calls are TRBV5-1 and TRBJ2-7; 8 positions agree with TRBD1. With 6 bases clipped from V and 3 bases from J, the junction kept 8 bases outside the gene matches. There are 14 residues in the CDR3. Germline V CDR1 and CDR2: SGHRS, YFSETQ. The CDR3: CASTRTGKIYEQYF. The DNA for the CDR3 is TGCGCCAGCACCCGGACAGGGAAGATCTACGAGCAGTACTTC.

This clone has just a few counts. This rearrangement joins TRBV28 to TRBJ1-3; 7 positions match TRBD1. V shed 4 bases and J 2 bases; nucleotides not matched to a gene: 8. CDR1 is MDHEN, CDR2 SYDVKM, per germline. The CDR3 has 16 amino acids. For the CDR3, the DNA is TGTGCCAGCAGTTCACTAGGGGGCGCTCCTGGAAACACCATATATTTT. Protein: CASSSLGGAPGNTIYF.

This rearrangement joins TRBV11-1 to TRBJ1-2; no definite D call. The CDR3 has 13 amino acids. V was shortened by 6 bases and J by 4 bases, with 12 bases between the two germline ends. The germline CDR1 and CDR2 sequences are SGHAT and FQDESV (reference sequence). CDR3 residues: CASSREDGYGYTF. Written as DNA, the CDR3 is TGTGCCAGCAGTAGGGAGGATGGCTATGGCTACACCTTC.

The chain couples TRBV11-2 to TRBJ2-3; D perhaps matches TRBD2 (5 bases). The CDR3 consists of 16 residues. Trimming left V 0 bases short and J 2 bases short, with 12 bases between. Germline V gene data show CDR1 as SGHAT and CDR2 as FQNNGV. The DNA for the CDR3 is TGTGCCAGCAGCTTAGACGGGGAAGCAGCCACAGATACGCAGTATTTT. Translated: CASSLDGEAATDTQYF.

This chain uses TRBV4-1 with TRBJ1-6, with unresolved D. V lost 6 bases and J lost 7, with 13 bases in between. CDR1 is MGHRA and CDR2 is YSYEKL in the germline V gene. CDR3 length: 14 residues. In nucleotides, the CDR3 is TGCGCCAGCAGGAACTCACCGGGGAATTCACCCCTCCACTTT. Translation gives CASRNSPGNSPLHF.

This clone is a singleton in its sample. The CDR3 nucleotides are TGTGCCTGGATGAGACTACCGAACACTGAAGCTTTCTTT. Protein sequence: CAWMRLPNTEAFF. The rearrangement uses TRBV30 and TRBJ1-1, with unresolved D. The V gene lost 4 bases and the J gene lost 1 base, with 10 bases spanning the gap. The length of the CDR3 is 13 residues. Germline loops: CDR1 GTSNPN, CDR2 SVGIG (reference sequence).

This chain joins TRBV5-1 and TRBJ2-7, with D unclear. Germline CDR1 is SGHRS and CDR2 is YFSETQ. This CDR3 contains 14 residues. The ends were cut back, 3 bases at V and 1 base at J, with 11 bases in the middle. The CDR3 DNA reads as TGCGCCAGCAGCTCCACAGTTCGTTCCTACGAGCAGTACTTC. It encodes CASSSTVRSYEQYF. The entire variable domain, with the rest obtained from reference TRBV5-1 and TRBJ2-7, is as follows: KAGVTQTPRYLIKTRGQQVTLSCSPISGHRSVSWYQQTPGQGLQFLFEYFSETQRNKGNFPGRFSGRQFSNSRSEMNVSTLELGDSALYLCASSSTVRSYEQYFGPGTRLTVT.

The chain is built from TRBV7-8 and TRBJ2-3; D uncertain. The ends were cut back, 1 base at V and 7 bases at J, with 9 bases in the middle. Per germline, CDR1 SGHVS and CDR2 FQNEAQ. The CDR3 is made up of 13 amino acids. The CDR3 nucleotides are TGTGCCAGCAGCTTAGTTGTCCCAAATACGCAGTATTTT. This gives the protein CASSLVVPNTQYF. Full variable domain (remainder filled in from reference TRBV7-8 and TRBJ2-3): GAGVSQSPRYKVAKRGQDVALRCDPISGHVSLFWYQQALGQGPEFLTYFQNEAQLDKSGLPSDRFFAERPEGSVSTLKIQRTQQEDSAVYLCASSLVVPNTQYFGPGTRLTVL.

The rearrangement joins TRBV5-1 to TRBJ1-2; 7 nucleotides align to TRBD1. J gave up 0 bases and V 0 bases, and 2 bases lay outside the gene matches. This CDR3 is built from 15 residues. In germline, CDR1 is SGHRS, CDR2 YFSETQ. CDR3 coding DNA: TGCGCCAGCAGCTTGGTAGGACAGGCTAACTATGGCTACACCTTC. It is translated as CASSLVGQANYGYTF.

The chain uses TRBV7-2 and TRBJ2-7, with 7 nucleotides matching TRBD2. The CDR3 is 15 residues long. Germline CDR1 reads SGHTA; CDR2 reads FQGNSA. Trimming took 0 bases from V and 1 from J; bases not matched to a gene: 3. CDR3 in DNA: TGTGCCAGCAGCTTAGCGTCGGGGGGTTCCTACGAGCAGTACTTC. It encodes CASSLASGGSYEQYF. The variable domain in full, completed from reference TRBV7-2 and TRBJ2-7, reads GAGVSQSPSNKVTEKGKDVELRCDPISGHTALYWYRQSLGQGLEFLIYFQGNSAPDKSGLPSDRFSAERTGGSVSTLTIQRTQQEDSAVYLCASSLASGGSYEQYFGPGTRLTVT.

The chain recombines TRBV5-1 with TRBJ2-1; 11 positions agree with TRBD2. This CDR3 contains 16 residues. Germline V gene lookup returns CDR1 SGHRS and CDR2 YFSETQ. V lost 4 bases, J lost 2 bases, and 5 bases stayed unmatched. This chain's CDR3 is CASSLDSGGAYNEQFF. The CDR3 nucleotides read TGCGCCAGCAGCCTAGATAGCGGGGGGGCCTACAATGAGCAGTTCTTC.

This CDR3 reads CASSQSPESQAFNEKLFF. In DNA form, the CDR3 reads TGCGCCAGCAGCCAATCCCCGGAGTCACAGGCCTTTAATGAAAAACTGTTTTTT. This chain joins TRBV4-1 and TRBJ1-4, with D tentatively TRBD1 (5 bases). CDR3 length equals 18 residues. Germline assignment: CDR1 MGHRA and CDR2 YSYEKL. The V end lost 2 bases, the J end lost 4 bases, and 20 bases lay between the germline ends.

This clone was counted a few times. V and J are TRBV19 and TRBJ1-1, with D maybe TRBD1 (5 bases). Germline CDR1 and CDR2: LNHDA and SQIVND (reference sequence). This CDR3 has 13 amino acids. V gave up 7 bases and J gave up 3 bases, with 12 bases separating them. CDR3 nucleotide sequence: TGTGCCAGTACCTCCGACAGCTACACTGAAGCTTTCTTT. Encoded protein: CASTSDSYTEAFF.

The rearrangement uses TRBV28 and TRBJ2-5; possible D gene TRBD2, 6 bases. Germline assignment: CDR1 MDHEN and CDR2 SYDVKM. This CDR3 is 13 amino acids long. The ends were cut back, 6 bases at V and 7 bases at J, with 15 bases in the middle. The CDR3 nucleotides read TGTGCCAGCAGACTGGGGCGGGAAGGGACCCAGTACTTC. This encodes CASRLGREGTQYF. Complete variable domain (other parts from reference TRBV28 and TRBJ2-5): DVKVTQSSRYLVKRTGEKVFLECVQDMDHENMFWYRQDPGLGLRLIYFSYDVKMKEKGDIPEGYSVSREKKERFSLILESASTNQTSMYLCASRLGREGTQYFGPGTRLLVL.

The chain uses TRBV2 and TRBJ2-6; D is perhaps TRBD1 (6 bases). The germline V gene has CDR1 SNHLY and CDR2 FYNNEI. The CDR3 has 16 residues. Deletions cut 3 bases from V and 4 bases from J, with 13 bases between. The CDR3 sequence: CASSDRGLTGANVLTF. CDR3 DNA: TGTGCCAGCAGTGACAGGGGTTTAACGGGGGCCAACGTCCTGACTTTC.

This clone has more than one count but fewer than ten. V usage is TRBV3-1 (or the pseudogene TRBV3-2) and J usage is TRBJ1-1, with unresolved D. This CDR3 comprises 12 residues. Trimming left V 3 bases short and J 10 bases short, with 12 bases between. The germline V gene encodes CDR1 LGHDT and CDR2 YNNKEL (reference sequence). The CDR3 protein is CASSHRDRGAFF. The CDR3 DNA reads TGTGCCAGCAGCCATAGAGATCGGGGAGCTTTCTTT.

This clone was detected a few times. The chain's CDR3 is CASSELLAGVAEQFF. For the CDR3, the DNA is TGTGCCAGCAGTGAACTGCTAGCGGGAGTGGCTGAGCAGTTCTTC. V and J are TRBV2 and TRBJ2-1; 10 bases agree with TRBD2. The CDR3 extends over 15 amino acids. The germline gives CDR1 SNHLY, CDR2 FYNNEI. With 2 bases clipped from V and 9 bases from J, the junction kept 7 bases outside the gene matches. Using reference TRBV2 and TRBJ2-1 for the parts outside the CDR3, the full variable domain is EPEVTQTPSHQVTQMGQEVILRCVPISNHLYFYWYRQILGQKVEFLVSFYNNEISEKSEIFDDQFSVERPDGSNFTLKIRSTKLEDSAMYFCASSELLAGVAEQFFGPGTRLTVL.

The chain couples TRBV7-8 to TRBJ2-7, with TRBD2 matching over 14 bases. Germline assignment: CDR1 SGHVS and CDR2 FQNEAQ. The ends lost 1 base at V and 2 bases at J; junction bases unmatched: 1. This CDR3 has 16 amino acids. CDR3 sequence: CASSLVGLAGAYEQYF. In DNA, the CDR3 is TGTGCCAGCAGCTTAGTGGGACTAGCGGGAGCCTACGAGCAGTACTTC.

The chain recombines TRBV6-1 with TRBJ2-1; D not resolved. Germline CDR1 MNHNS, CDR2 SASEGT. This CDR3 has 13 residues. Trimming shortened V by 3 bases and J by 8 bases, and 11 bases separated the two germline ends. CDR3 protein: CASSENYADEQFF. CDR3 sequence (DNA): TGTGCCAGCAGTGAGAACTATGCGGATGAGCAGTTCTTC.

The chain has TRBV28 and TRBJ2-1, with 10 bases aligning to TRBD2. The CDR3 extends over 16 amino acids. Per germline, CDR1 MDHEN and CDR2 SYDVKM. Losses at the gene ends were 4 bases for V and 7 bases for J; bases not matched to a gene: 10. The chain's CDR3 is CASSWSSGRGWNEQFF. The CDR3 DNA reads as TGTGCCAGCAGTTGGTCTAGCGGGAGAGGTTGGAATGAGCAGTTCTTC.

The CDR3 DNA sequence: TGTGCCAGCAGTTTTGGCAGGGGAGACTATGGCTACACCTTC. Translated: CASSFGRGDYGYTF. This rearrangement joins TRBV28 to TRBJ1-2; D is perhaps TRBD1 (6 bases). Germline loops: CDR1 MDHEN, CDR2 SYDVKM. V was trimmed by 3 bases and J by 3 bases, leaving 11 bases between them. This CDR3 spans 14 amino acids.

The chain has TRBV7-2 and TRBJ1-2; D gene unclear. The length of the CDR3 is 14 residues. V was cut by 4 bases and J by 6 bases, with 15 bases left in between. Germline V gene data show CDR1 as SGHTA and CDR2 as FQGNSA. The CDR3 sequence: CASSSADGRNGYTF. The CDR3 region has the DNA TGTGCCAGCAGCTCGGCGGACGGGAGAAATGGCTACACCTTC.

The V and J genes are TRBV5-1 and TRBJ1-1; D may be TRBD1 (6 bases). Germline CDR1 reads SGHRS; CDR2 reads YFSETQ. V was pared by 4 bases and J by 2 bases, with 12 bases between. The CDR3 is made up of 14 amino acids. The CDR3 sequence: CASSEQQGNTEAFF. Written as DNA, the CDR3 is TGCGCCAGCAGCGAACAACAGGGTAACACTGAAGCTTTCTTT.

The rearrangement joins TRBV12-5 to TRBJ2-1, with 8 nucleotides matching TRBD2. V lost 5 bases and J lost 7; bases outside the gene matches: 7. CDR1 LGHNT and CDR2 FRNRAP come from the germline V gene. CDR3 length: 14 amino acids. The CDR3 spells CASGSSGEGNEQFF. For the CDR3, the DNA is TGTGCTAGTGGTAGTAGCGGGGAAGGTAATGAGCAGTTCTTC.

Turning to this clone: One end of the junction fails to match germline, which may point to a read error. The J gene is TRBJ1-2, the V gene TRBV5-1, with TRBD1 identical over 7 bases. This CDR3 contains 13 residues. Germline V gives CDR1 SGHRS, CDR2 YFSETQ. The CDR3 nucleotides read TGCGCCAGCAGTTTGGAACAGGGGCATGGCTACACCTTC. It yields the protein CASSLEQGHGYTF.

This chain uses TRBV28 with TRBJ1-5; TRBD1 matches 7 bases. Germline values: CDR1 MDHEN, CDR2 SYDVKM. The CDR3 is made up of 15 amino acids. V was clipped by 6 bases and J by 2 bases; unmatched bases: 7. Here the CDR3 reads CASSGAGGGNQPQHF. In DNA form, the CDR3 reads TGTGCCAGCAGCGGCGCAGGGGGTGGCAATCAGCCCCAGCATTTT.

Of note for this clone: One end of the junction fails to match germline, which may point to a read error. The chain couples TRBV5-4 to TRBJ1-1; D possibly corresponds to TRBD1 (6 bases). Germline V gene lookup returns CDR1 SGHNT and CDR2 YYREEE (reference sequence). CDR3 length: 14 amino acids. This CDR3 is CASSPGTLKTEAFF. The CDR3 nucleotides are TGTGCCAGCAGTCCCGGGACACTGAAAACTGAAGCTTTCTTT. Using reference TRBV5-4 and TRBJ1-1 for the parts outside the CDR3, the full variable domain is ETGVTQSPTHLIKTRGQQVTLRCSSQSGHNTVSWYQQALGQGPQFIFQYYREEENGRGNFPPRFSGLQFPNYSSELNVNALELDDSALYLCASSPGTLKTEAFFGQGTRLTVV.

This chain joins TRBV2 and TRBJ2-2, with 8 bases lining up with TRBD1. CDR3 length: 15 amino acids. V shed 5 bases, J shed 5 bases, and the junction held 7 bases outside the gene matches. The germline gives CDR1 SNHLY, CDR2 FYNNEI. The CDR3 DNA follows: TGTGCCAGCAGTCCGAGACAGGGGTGGACCGGGGAGCTGTTTTTT. This encodes CASSPRQGWTGELFF. Full variable domain (outside the CDR3, taken from reference TRBV2 and TRBJ2-2): EPEVTQTPSHQVTQMGQEVILRCVPISNHLYFYWYRQILGQKVEFLVSFYNNEISEKSEIFDDQFSVERPDGSNFTLKIRSTKLEDSAMYFCASSPRQGWTGELFFGEGSRLTVL.